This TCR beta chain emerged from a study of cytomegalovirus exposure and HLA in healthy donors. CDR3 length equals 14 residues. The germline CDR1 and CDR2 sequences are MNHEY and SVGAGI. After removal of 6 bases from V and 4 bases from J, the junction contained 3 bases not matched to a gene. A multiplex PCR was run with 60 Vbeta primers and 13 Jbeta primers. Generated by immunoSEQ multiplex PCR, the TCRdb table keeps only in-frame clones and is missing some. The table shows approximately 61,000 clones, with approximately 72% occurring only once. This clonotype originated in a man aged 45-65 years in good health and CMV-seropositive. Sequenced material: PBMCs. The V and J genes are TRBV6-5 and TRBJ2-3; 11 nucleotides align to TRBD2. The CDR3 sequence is CASRGLAGPDTQYF. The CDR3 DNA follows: TGTGCCAGCAGAGGACTAGCGGGCCCAGATACGCAGTATTTT.